Each of the 30 T cell receptor beta chains below was sequenced from the same sample in a study of T cells after yellow fever vaccination. Via MiXCR, TCRdb re-called the 5' RACE reads, giving one row per CDR3 protein. Of some 240,000 distinct CDR3 sequences in the sample, approximately 5.2% were seen once. The sample here was CD4+ T cells sorted from PBMCs, taken on the day of the yellow fever booster vaccination. All receptors derive from a man in his late teens or twenties who received the YFV17D yellow fever vaccine.

This clonotype was picked up many times. The CDR3 bases are TGCGCCAGCAGCTTTAACACCTTGGGGTACCAAGAGACCCAGTACTTC. Amino acids: CASSFNTLGYQETQYF. The rearrangement links TRBV5-1 to TRBJ2-5; no definite D call. The germline CDR1 and CDR2 sequences are SGHRS and YFSETQ. CDR3 size: 16 residues. Trimming pared 2 bases from V and 0 bases from J, leaving 14 bases between. Full variable domain (rest looked up from reference TRBV5-1 and TRBJ2-5): KAGVTQTPRYLIKTRGQQVTLSCSPISGHRSVSWYQQTPGQGLQFLFEYFSETQRNKGNFPGRFSGRQFSNSRSEMNVSTLELGDSALYLCASSFNTLGYQETQYFGPGTRLLVL.

This clonotype was detected ten times or more. V usage is TRBV6-2 or TRBV6-3 and J usage is TRBJ1-1; perhaps TRBD1 as D (6 bases). Germline V gene data show CDR1 as MNHEY and CDR2 as SVGEGT. V was clipped by 7 bases and J by 3 bases, with 18 bases between them. CDR3 length: 15 residues. CDR3 nucleotides: TGTGCCAGCAATTCCGGGCAGGGGAGGTACACTGAAGCTTTCTTT. This translates into CASNSGQGRYTEAFF.

The CDR3 spells CASSLYQQETQYF. CDR3 nucleotide sequence: TGTGCCAGCAGCTTATACCAGCAAGAGACCCAGTACTTC. The J gene is TRBJ2-5, the V gene TRBV7-6; D is uncertain. V was clipped by 2 bases and J by 2 bases, with 6 bases between them. This CDR3 contains 13 residues. CDR1 is SGHVS, CDR2 FNYEAQ, per germline.

This clonotype occurred many times. The chain uses TRBV3-1 and TRBJ2-3, with D tentatively TRBD1 (5 bases). With 4 bases removed from V and 1 base from J, the gap between germline ends came to 9 bases. Germline CDR1 LGHDT, CDR2 YNNKEL (reference sequence). The CDR3 spans 14 residues. The CDR3 DNA reads as TGTGCCAGCAGCCCCCGCAGGGGCACAGATACGCAGTATTTT. This translates into CASSPRRGTDTQYF.

This clonotype was recorded a few times. This rearrangement joins TRBV6-5 to TRBJ1-1; D not certain. V lost 2 bases to trimming and J lost 1 base, with 17 bases between them. CDR3 length equals 17 residues. Germline loops: CDR1 MNHEY, CDR2 SVGAGI. The DNA of the CDR3 is TGTGCCAGCAGTTACCCGAAAGACCCGGGAGCGAACACTGAAGCTTTCTTT. It encodes CASSYPKDPGANTEAFF.

The V and J genes are TRBV10-3 and TRBJ1-1; possibly TRBD1 for D (6 bases). Between the trimmed V and J ends, which lost 6 bases and 4 bases, there was a span of 15 bases. Germline CDR1 reads ENHRY; CDR2 reads SYGVKD. This CDR3 is built from 14 residues. The CDR3 nucleotides read TGTGCCATCAGCCGACAGGTTGGGGGCACTGAAGCTTTCTTT. It encodes CAISRQVGGTEAFF.

This clonotype occurred many times. The genes are TRBV20-1 and TRBJ2-3; D perhaps matches TRBD2 (6 bases). The germline gives CDR1 DFQATT, CDR2 SNEGSKA (reference sequence). V was shortened by 4 bases and J by 4 bases, with 15 bases between the two germline ends. This CDR3 region has 14 residues. This CDR3 is CSANRGEISDTQYF. CDR3 nucleotide sequence: TGCAGTGCTAATCGCGGGGAGATATCAGATACGCAGTATTTT.

The chain couples TRBV7-2 to TRBJ1-2; D might be TRBD1 (5 bases). The CDR3 runs to 19 residues. V was clipped by 5 bases and J by 2 bases, with 27 bases between them. Germline lookup yields CDR1 SGHTA and CDR2 FQGNSA. CDR3 sequence reads: CASSAGFEGRWIFNYGYTF. CDR3 nucleotide sequence: TGTGCCAGCAGCGCGGGGTTCGAGGGGCGTTGGATTTTCAACTATGGCTACACCTTC.

This clonotype occurred many times. The rearrangement links TRBV29-1 to TRBJ2-3, with D maybe TRBD1 (6 bases). The CDR3 is 13 amino acids. Germline values: CDR1 SQVTM, CDR2 ANQGSEA. Between the trimmed V and J ends, which lost 5 bases and 5 bases, there was a span of 14 bases. Written as DNA, the CDR3 is TGCAGCGTTTCAGGCAGGGGTCAAGATACGCAGTATTTT. Protein: CSVSGRGQDTQYF.

The chain uses TRBV7-3 and TRBJ2-1; 7 bases agree with TRBD1. The J segment lost 0 bases and the V segment lost 5 bases, leaving 7 bases of the junction unmatched. The CDR3 has 16 residues. Germline V lookup: CDR1 SGHTA, CDR2 FQGTGA. CDR3 loop: CASSLLGGNSYNEQFF. Here the CDR3 DNA reads TGTGCCAGCAGCCTCTTAGGGGGCAACTCCTACAATGAGCAGTTCTTC.

This clonotype was observed at least ten times. The CDR3 nucleotides read TGTGCCAGCAGCCGGGGGACAGGGGGTAATGAGCAGTTCTTC. Residues: CASSRGTGGNEQFF. The chain recombines TRBV5-4 with TRBJ2-1, with 11 bases identical to TRBD1. CDR1 is SGHNT, CDR2 YYREEE, per germline (reference sequence). This CDR3 is built from 14 residues. Unmatched junction bases numbered 4, after V lost 4 bases and J lost 7 bases.

The rearrangement links TRBV7-2 to TRBJ2-1, with 7 bases that match TRBD2. This CDR3 has 15 amino acids. Germline CDR1 reads SGHTA; CDR2 reads FQGNSA. With V trimmed by 4 bases and J by 4 bases, 7 bases remained unmatched. DNA of the CDR3: TGTGCCAGCAGCTCATCGGGGGGTGGATACAATGAGCAGTTCTTC. Amino acids: CASSSSGGGYNEQFF.

In this sample, this clonotype turned up many times. The chain recombines TRBV20-1 with TRBJ2-3; 11 bases match TRBD2. Germline-derived CDR1 and CDR2 are DFQATT and SNEGSKA (reference sequence). The V gene end was trimmed by 2 bases and the J gene end by 0 bases; junction bases not matched to a gene: 7. The CDR3 runs to 17 residues. DNA of the CDR3: TGCAGTGCTAGACCCTTAGCGGGGGGGCCAAGCACAGATACGCAGTATTTT. This sequence encodes CSARPLAGGPSTDTQYF.

This clonotype was detected a few times. The V gene is TRBV7-9, the J gene TRBJ1-2; 7 bases match TRBD1. CDR3 length: 13 amino acids. J was trimmed by 7 bases and V by 6 bases; bases with no gene match: 8. Per the germline V gene, CDR1 is SEHNR and CDR2 is FQNEAQ (reference sequence). In DNA form, the CDR3 reads TGTGCCAGCAGTTTACAGGGGTACAGTGGCTACACCTTC. Translating gives CASSLQGYSGYTF.

The V and J genes are TRBV14 and TRBJ2-3; no clear D gene. V shed 0 bases and J shed 7 bases, with 8 bases lying between them. The CDR3 has 13 residues. Germline values: CDR1 SGHDN, CDR2 FVKESK. CDR3 protein: CASSQDGRYTQYF. CDR3 nucleotide sequence: TGTGCCAGCAGCCAAGACGGGCGGTATACGCAGTATTTT. Looking up the rest from reference TRBV14 and TRBJ2-3 gives the full variable domain: EAGVTQFPSHSVIEKGQTVTLRCDPISGHDNLYWYRRVMGKEIKFLLHFVKESKQDESGMPNNRFLAERTGGTYSTLKVQPAELEDSGVYFCASSQDGRYTQYFGPGTRLTVL.

With regard to this clonotype: It may be a read error: a sequence one base away is much more abundant. The rearrangement uses TRBV10-1 and TRBJ2-7; D gene ambiguous. CDR1 and CDR2 (germline): WNHNN, SYGVQD (reference sequence). The CDR3 length is 13 residues. CDR3 amino acids: CAISGSYSYEQYF. The CDR3 nucleotides are TGCGCCATCAGTGGGTCCTACTCCTACGAGCAGTACTTC.

This clonotype was counted only a few times. The chain recombines TRBV6-2 or TRBV6-3 with TRBJ1-5; TRBD1 agrees at 7 bases. Germline trimming cut 6 bases from V and 4 bases from J; bases unmatched to any gene: 9. The germline V gene has CDR1 MNHEY and CDR2 SVGEGT. The CDR3 totals 15 residues. CDR3 sequence (DNA): TGTGCCAGCAGCCAGCAAGGGACAGCAAATCAGCCCCAGCATTTT. Encoded protein: CASSQQGTANQPQHF.

This clonotype appeared many times. The V call is TRBV2, the J call TRBJ1-2; tentatively, D is TRBD1 (6 bases). This CDR3 spans 14 amino acids. The V end was cut by 11 bases, the J end by 0 bases, with 16 bases between. Germline V gives CDR1 SNHLY, CDR2 FYNNEI. The CDR3 coding sequence is TGTGCCTATCACGGGGGCAATACTAACTATGGCTACACCTTC. It is translated as CAYHGGNTNYGYTF.

This clonotype came up a few times. The chain has TRBV6-2 or TRBV6-3 and TRBJ1-5; D is unresolved. V lost 2 bases to trimming and J lost 6 bases, with 8 bases between them. The length of the CDR3 is 13 residues. Germline CDR1 reads MNHEY; CDR2 reads SVGEGT. The CDR3 here is CASSYERGQPQHF. CDR3 nucleotides: TGTGCCAGCAGTTACGAACGGGGTCAGCCCCAGCATTTT.

In this sample, this clonotype turned up a few times. CDR3 amino acids: CASSRRTLSNTGELFF. The CDR3 DNA sequence: TGTGCCAGCAGCCGGAGGACTCTCTCGAACACCGGGGAGCTGTTTTTT. The chain combines TRBV5-5 with TRBJ2-2, with D possibly TRBD2 on 5 matching bases. Germline V gene lookup returns CDR1 SGHKS and CDR2 YYEKEE (reference sequence). Trimming pared 4 bases from V and 0 bases from J, leaving 13 bases between. The CDR3 is 16 amino acids. Full variable domain (remainder filled in from reference TRBV5-5 and TRBJ2-2): DAGVTQSPTHLIKTRGQQVTLRCSPISGHKSVSWYQQVLGQGPQFIFQYYEKEERGRGNFPDRFSARQFPNYSSELNVNALLLGDSALYLCASSRRTLSNTGELFFGEGSRLTVL.

This clonotype was seen a handful of times. J is TRBJ1-1 and V is TRBV5-6; TRBD1 agrees at 8 bases. There are 13 residues in the CDR3. In germline, CDR1 is SGHDT, CDR2 YYEEEE. V shed 6 bases and J 8 bases; nucleotides not matched to a gene: 9. For the CDR3, the DNA is TGTGCCAGCACCCAGACAGGGGCGTGGGAAGCTTTCTTT. Amino acid sequence: CASTQTGAWEAFF.

The chain couples TRBV11-1 to TRBJ2-3, with 11 bases aligning to TRBD2. Germline-derived CDR1 and CDR2 are SGHAT and FQDESV (reference sequence). With 6 bases clipped from V and 4 bases from J, the junction kept 6 bases outside the gene matches. CDR3 length: 15 amino acids. The CDR3 bases are TGTGCCAGCAGTCGACGACTAGCGGGGCCAGATACGCAGTATTTT. Its protein product is CASSRRLAGPDTQYF.

This clonotype was recorded at least ten times. The V and J genes are TRBV20-1 and TRBJ2-1; 11 bases are shared with TRBD2. V dropped 4 bases and J dropped 6; count of bases not matched to a gene: 5. Looked up from germline, CDR1 is DFQATT and CDR2 is SNEGSKA (reference sequence). The CDR3 length is 14 residues. This CDR3 reads CSATSGGPGNEQFF. Here the CDR3 DNA reads TGCAGTGCTACTAGCGGGGGGCCGGGCAATGAGCAGTTCTTC.

This clonotype was seen repeatedly, ten times or more. The chain employs TRBV5-1 and TRBJ1-2; 8 bases are shared with TRBD1. CDR1 and CDR2 (germline): SGHRS, YFSETQ. The CDR3 runs 13 residues. Trimming took 3 bases from V and 7 from J; bases not matched to a gene: 5. CDR3 protein: CASSSGQGGGYTF. CDR3 in DNA: TGCGCCAGCAGCTCCGGACAGGGTGGTGGCTACACCTTC.

This clonotype was counted at least ten times. The rearrangement joins TRBV12-3 or TRBV12-4 to TRBJ2-2; unclear D gene. The CDR3 covers 14 residues. The germline V and J ends were trimmed by 0 bases and 4 bases, with 6 bases remaining between them. CDR3 amino acids: CASSLARLTGELFF. The CDR3 DNA reads as TGTGCCAGCAGTTTAGCGCGCCTCACCGGGGAGCTGTTTTTT.

This clonotype was seen only a few times. The chain joins TRBV24-1 to TRBJ2-5; D uncertain. Deletions cut 9 bases from V and 2 bases from J, with 18 bases between. Germline CDR1 KGHDR, CDR2 SFDVKD. This CDR3 has 15 amino acids. CDR3 bases: TGTGCCACCCACTCCGGCAGATCAAGACAAGAGACCCAGTACTTC. Translation gives CATHSGRSRQETQYF.

This clonotype occurred a few times. The rearrangement links TRBV4-1 to TRBJ1-2; TRBD1 might be the D (5 bases). This CDR3 is 14 amino acids long. V lost 2 bases, J lost 7 bases, and 14 bases lay in between. Germline V lookup: CDR1 MGHRA, CDR2 YSYEKL. The CDR3, as DNA: TGCGCCAGCAGCCAATCGTTCAGGGCGAGTGGCTACACCTTC. Protein product: CASSQSFRASGYTF.

This clonotype has a handful of counts. The rearrangement uses TRBV9 and TRBJ2-3; TRBD1 matches at 8 bases. After removal of 0 bases from V and 3 bases from J, the junction contained 3 bases not matched to a gene. This CDR3 region has 15 residues. Germline assignment: CDR1 SGDLS and CDR2 YYNGEE. The CDR3 nucleotides are TGTGCCAGCAGCGTAGGACAGGGGCGGACAGATACGCAGTATTTT. This codes for CASSVGQGRTDTQYF.

This clonotype has more than one count but fewer than ten. V usage is TRBV12-3 or TRBV12-4 and J usage is TRBJ1-2; 7 bases map to TRBD1. This CDR3 comprises 14 residues. With 3 bases clipped from V and 2 bases from J, the junction kept 3 bases outside the gene matches. CDR3 DNA sequence: TGTGCCAGCAGTTTCGTACAGGGGAACTATGGCTACACCTTC. Translating gives CASSFVQGNYGYTF.

This clonotype showed up many times. The chain joins TRBV11-1 to TRBJ2-2, with 8 nucleotides matching TRBD1. CDR3 length equals 19 residues. The J segment lost 3 bases and the V segment lost 4 bases, leaving 16 bases of the junction unmatched. Germline assignment: CDR1 SGHAT and CDR2 FQDESV (reference sequence). Here the CDR3 reads CASSSLFQMDRAYTGELFF. The CDR3 nucleotides read TGTGCCAGCAGCTCCCTCTTCCAAATGGACAGGGCCTACACCGGGGAGCTGTTTTTT. Variable domain in full (rest from reference TRBV11-1 and TRBJ2-2): EAEVAQSPRYKITEKSQAVAFWCDPISGHATLYWYRQILGQGPELLVQFQDESVVDDSQLPKDRFSAERLKGVDSTLKIQPAELGDSAMYLCASSSLFQMDRAYTGELFFGEGSRLTVL.